The rows below give T cell receptor beta chains drawn from one sample of a study of blood T cells in healthy people across ages. Via MiXCR, TCRdb re-called the 5' RACE reads, giving one row per CDR3 protein. Seen here are about 690,000 distinct CDR3 sequences, over 40% observed once, and the top ten hold about 32%. Source material: blood. These receptors all come from a man older than 75 in good health. Each CDR3 is given with its conserved first and last residue. The order of the fields is D gene, J gene, V gene, clone size, CDR3 DNA, CDR3 protein. The D gene is left open where the match is weak. Clone size, where shown, is once, few, many, or a class for clones that have expanded.

D: NA; J: TRBJ1-1; V: TRBV10-3; size: NA; DNA: TGTGCCATCATCTTCCGGGACGGCAACACTGAAGCTTTCTTT; CDR3: CAIIFRDGNTEAFF
D: NA; J: TRBJ2-1; V: TRBV14; size: NA; DNA: TGTGCCAGCAGCCGATGGCCGGGGGAAGAGACCCAGTTCTTC; CDR3: CASSRWPGEETQFF
D: NA; J: TRBJ2-5; V: TRBV20-1; size: many; DNA: TGCAGTGCCCGGACCCCGGGACTTCGGCAAGAGACCCAGTACTTC; CDR3: CSARTPGLRQETQYF
D: NA; J: TRBJ2-1; V: TRBV15; size: NA; DNA: TGTGCCACCAGCAGAGTTGGGGGAATGGGGCCTTACGATGAGCAGTTCTTC; CDR3: CATSRVGGMGPYDEQFF
D: NA; J: TRBJ2-4; V: TRBV10-3; size: few; DNA: TGTGCCATCAGTGACCGGACACCTAACATTCAGTACTTC; CDR3: CAISDRTPNIQYF
D: NA; J: TRBJ2-3; V: TRBV7-9; size: few; DNA: TGTGCCAGCAGCTTTACCGGACGGATGGTTCCAGATACGCAGTATTTT; CDR3: CASSFTGRMVPDTQYF
D: TRBD2; J: TRBJ2-3; V: TRBV7-9; size: few; DNA: TGTGCCAGCAGCCTCGGACTAGCGGACTACACAGATACGCAGTATTTT; CDR3: CASSLGLADYTDTQYF
D: NA; J: TRBJ1-6; V: TRBV27; size: NA; DNA: TGTGCCAGCAGTCTCCCCCCTGTATCACCCCTCCACTTT; CDR3: CASSLPPVSPLHF
D: NA; J: TRBJ2-3; V: TRBV3-1; size: few; DNA: TGTGCCAGCAGCCTGAGAGAGCGCACAGATACGCAGTATTTT; CDR3: CASSLRERTDTQYF
D: NA; J: TRBJ2-1; V: TRBV7-8; size: NA; DNA: TGTGCCAGCAGCTTAGATGCTTCGGCAGCTCCACACTACAATGAGCAGTTCTTC; CDR3: CASSLDASAAPHYNEQFF
D: TRBD1; J: TRBJ2-5; V: TRBV28; size: NA; DNA: TGTGCCAGCAGTTTAGCCAGTCAAGGGGGCGCGGGGACCCAGTACTTC; CDR3: CASSLASQGGAGTQYF
D: NA; J: TRBJ2-5; V: TRBV5-6; size: many; DNA: TGTGCCAGCAGCTCGGAAACGCGTGAGACCCAGTACTTC; CDR3: CASSSETRETQYF
D: TRBD2; J: TRBJ2-5; V: TRBV7-8; size: NA; DNA: TGTGCCAGCAGCTTACCACTACGACTAGCGGGAGTGGTGCAGACCCAGTACTTC; CDR3: CASSLPLRLAGVVQTQYF
D: NA; J: TRBJ1-5; V: TRBV11-2; size: few; DNA: TGTGCCAGCAGCGCAGGACCGACTGGCAATCAGCCCCAGCATTTT; CDR3: CASSAGPTGNQPQHF
D: TRBD1; J: TRBJ2-5; V: TRBV5-1; size: NA; DNA: TGCGCCAGCAGCTTGGATACGACAGGGTCCGGGACCCAGTACTTC; CDR3: CASSLDTTGSGTQYF
D: NA; J: TRBJ2-7; V: TRBV5-1; size: few; DNA: TGCGCCAGCAGCTTAAGCCTAGCTGTTGGCGAGCAGTACTTC; CDR3: CASSLSLAVGEQYF
D: NA; J: TRBJ2-5; V: TRBV29-1; size: NA; DNA: TGCAGCTCAAAAGGCCGAAAAGAGACCCAGTACTTC; CDR3: CSSKGRKETQYF
D: NA; J: TRBJ1-1; V: TRBV5-1; size: few; DNA: TGCGCCAGCAGCTTGAGGGGGAACCTGAACACTGAAGCTTTCTTT; CDR3: CASSLRGNLNTEAFF
D: NA; J: TRBJ1-2; V: TRBV29-1; size: few; DNA: TGCAGCGTTGAAGGCGTCGAGGCAGGGAGGAAGAATGGCTACACCTTC; CDR3: CSVEGVEAGRKNGYTF
D: NA; J: TRBJ2-5; V: TRBV6-2/TRBV6-3; size: NA; DNA: TGTGCCAGCAGTACAACTAGGGGGGAGACCCAGTACTTC; CDR3: CASSTTRGETQYF
D: NA; J: TRBJ2-1; V: TRBV28; size: many; DNA: TGTGCCAGCAGTACCGCGGACTCGTTCCGGGGTAGCTCCTACAATGAGCAGTTCTTC; CDR3: CASSTADSFRGSSYNEQFF
D: TRBD2; J: TRBJ2-3; V: TRBV6-5; size: NA; DNA: TGTGCCAGCAGACCAGCGGGGGGCACAGATACGCAGTATTTT; CDR3: CASRPAGGTDTQYF
D: TRBD2; J: TRBJ2-7; V: TRBV4-3; size: once; DNA: TGCGCCAGCAGCCAAGCCCCCGGGACTAGCGGGAGTATTTACGAGCAGTACTTC; CDR3: CASSQAPGTSGSIYEQYF
D: TRBD2; J: TRBJ2-7; V: TRBV10-2; size: NA; DNA: TGCGCCAGCAGGGGTAGCGGGTTGTCCTACGAGCAGTACTTC; CDR3: CASRGSGLSYEQYF
D: TRBD1; J: TRBJ2-1; V: TRBV24-1; size: few; DNA: TGTGCCACCCAATCGACAGGGGGCTTAGATGAGCAGTTCTTC; CDR3: CATQSTGGLDEQFF
D: NA; J: TRBJ2-3; V: TRBV6-1; size: NA; DNA: TGTGCCAGTTCGACAGGAAGGGAAGGGGCAGATACGCAGTATTTT; CDR3: CASSTGREGADTQYF
D: NA; J: TRBJ2-3; V: TRBV28; size: NA; DNA: TGTGCCAGCAGTTGGGGCAGGAGCACAGATACGCAGTATTTT; CDR3: CASSWGRSTDTQYF
D: NA; J: TRBJ2-1; V: TRBV6-5; size: NA; DNA: TGTGCCGGCAGTTACTCAGAGGTTTTCGCCTCCTACAATGAGCAGTTCTTC; CDR3: CAGSYSEVFASYNEQFF
D: TRBD1; J: TRBJ1-2; V: TRBV10-3; size: NA; DNA: TGTGCCATCAGTGGGTTGGTGGACAGGGGAGACTACACCTTC; CDR3: CAISGLVDRGDYTF
D: NA; J: TRBJ2-7; V: TRBV29-1; size: many; DNA: TGCAGCGTTAAAGACATCTCCTACGAGCAGTACTTC; CDR3: CSVKDISYEQYF
D: TRBD1; J: TRBJ2-4; V: TRBV7-2; size: NA; DNA: TGTGCCAGCAGCGACCGACAGGGTTTAGCCAAAAACATTCAGTACTTC; CDR3: CASSDRQGLAKNIQYF
D: TRBD1; J: TRBJ2-2; V: TRBV15; size: NA; DNA: TGTGCCACCAGCAGTGGACAGGGTGAAACCGGGGAGCTGTTTTTT; CDR3: CATSSGQGETGELFF
D: NA; J: TRBJ1-1; V: TRBV18; size: NA; DNA: TGTGCCAGCTCACCACTTCCAGGGAACACTGAAGCTTTCTTT; CDR3: CASSPLPGNTEAFF
D: NA; J: TRBJ1-2; V: TRBV5-1; size: few; DNA: TGCGCCAGCAGCTTGACTTCTGCGGGAAGGATAAGGGGCCAATATGGCTACACCTTC; CDR3: CASSLTSAGRIRGQYGYTF
D: NA; J: TRBJ1-2; V: TRBV10-2; size: NA; DNA: TGCGCCAGCAGTGATTCCCAGGGTGGTGGCTACACCTTC; CDR3: CASSDSQGGGYTF
D: NA; J: TRBJ2-3; V: TRBV4-3; size: NA; DNA: TGCGCCAGCAGCCAAGACGGACGGGATACGCAGTATTTT; CDR3: CASSQDGRDTQYF
D: NA; J: TRBJ2-7; V: TRBV6-2/TRBV6-3; size: few; DNA: TGTGCCAGCAGTTACCGGGCCAACTACGAGCAGTACTTC; CDR3: CASSYRANYEQYF
D: TRBD1; J: TRBJ2-7; V: TRBV6-1; size: once; DNA: TGTGCCAGCTCCGGGGACAGGGGGACCTACGAGCAGTACTTC; CDR3: CASSGDRGTYEQYF
D: TRBD1; J: TRBJ1-1; V: TRBV20-1; size: NA; DNA: TGCAGTGCTGACAGGGGACACACTGAAGCTTTCTTT; CDR3: CSADRGHTEAFF
D: TRBD2; J: TRBJ2-1; V: TRBV27; size: NA; DNA: TGTGCCAGCAGTTTAGAACTAGCGGGACGGAATGAGCAGTTCTTC; CDR3: CASSLELAGRNEQFF
D: NA; J: TRBJ2-5; V: TRBV7-9; size: NA; DNA: TGTGCCAGCAGCTGGGACACCCGACTAGCCGTAGAGACCCAGTACTTC; CDR3: CASSWDTRLAVETQYF
D: TRBD2; J: TRBJ2-7; V: TRBV12-3/TRBV12-4; size: once; DNA: TGTGCCAGCAGCGGACTAGCGGGAGGGCGGGGTGAGCAGTACTTC; CDR3: CASSGLAGGRGEQYF
D: NA; J: TRBJ2-1; V: TRBV29-1; size: once; DNA: TGCAGCGTTGAAGATCGCGGACGCTACAATGAGCAGTTCTTC; CDR3: CSVEDRGRYNEQFF
D: NA; J: TRBJ2-5; V: TRBV12-3/TRBV12-4; size: many; DNA: TGTGCCAGCAGTCATGCTGAGACCCAGTACTTC; CDR3: CASSHAETQYF
D: TRBD2; J: TRBJ2-7; V: TRBV28; size: NA; DNA: TGTGTCGCGGGAGGGTCCCCCTCCTACGAGCAGTACTTC; CDR3: CVAGGSPSYEQYF
D: NA; J: TRBJ1-4; V: TRBV5-1; size: NA; DNA: TGCGCCAGCAGCTCGACCGGGAATCCCCAAGAAAAACTGTTTTTT; CDR3: CASSSTGNPQEKLFF